The 22 T cell receptor beta chains below all came from one sample that was sequenced in a study of metastatic and nonmetastatic thyroid tumors. Patients had received no treatment of any kind before thyroid surgery. MiXCR reprocessed the PCR reads for TCRdb. In the table there are 20,000 to 25,000 clones, about a fifth of which are singletons. Sequencing used blood. These receptors were obtained from a female donor with papillary thyroid cancer or a benign thyroid nodule (not recorded which). Some clones in this sample may be carry-over from other donors' samples.

This clone has ten or more counts. The chain has TRBV29-1 and TRBJ1-1, with 9 bases matching TRBD1. The CDR3 length is 14 residues. V was clipped by 5 bases and J by 4 bases; unmatched bases: 8. Germline-derived CDR1 and CDR2 are SQVTM and ANQGSEA. CDR3 bases: TGCAGCGTTTCCCCCGAGACAGGGGGCACTGAAGCTTTCTTT. This encodes CSVSPETGGTEAFF.

This clone was counted ten times or more. The chain is built from TRBV3-1 and TRBJ2-1; D call uncertain. Germline V gene lookup returns CDR1 LGHDT and CDR2 YNNKEL (reference sequence). The length of the CDR3 is 12 residues. Deletions cut 4 bases from V and 6 bases from J, with 7 bases between. The CDR3 here is CASSLHRNEQFF. The CDR3 DNA reads as TGTGCCAGCAGCCTACACCGCAATGAGCAGTTCTTC.

Comments on this clone: One junction end does not reproduce the germline sequence, and a read error may be involved. Other DNA sequences in the same sample also yield this CDR3. This chain connects TRBV7-2 to TRBJ2-2, with 7 nucleotides matching TRBD2. Germline CDR1 and CDR2: SGHTA and FQGNSA. The CDR3 runs to 18 residues. CDR3 loop: CASSLASGRGVDTGELFF. CDR3 sequence (DNA): TGTGCCAGCAGCCTAGCCTCGGGACGGGGGGTTGACACCGGGGAGCTGTTTTTT.

This clone was seen ten or more times. The rearrangement links TRBV7-2 to TRBJ2-2; D remains unclear. Trimming stripped 1 base from V and 0 bases from J, with 3 bases between. CDR3 size: 14 residues. CDR1 is SGHTA and CDR2 is FQGNSA in the germline V gene. The CDR3 DNA is TGTGCCAGCAGCTTAGTGCCGAACACCGGGGAGCTGTTTTTT. Translated: CASSLVPNTGELFF.

This clone was detected only a few times. The genes are TRBV27 and TRBJ2-1, with TRBD2 matching over 9 bases. CDR3 size: 14 residues. Per germline, CDR1 MNHEY and CDR2 SMNVEV (reference sequence). With V trimmed by 5 bases and J by 6 bases, 5 bases remained unmatched. Here the CDR3 reads CASSASGETNEQFF. CDR3 nucleotide sequence: TGTGCCAGCAGTGCTAGCGGGGAGACCAATGAGCAGTTCTTC.

This clone rates as medium-sized. This chain links TRBV9 with TRBJ2-1; tentative D call: TRBD2 (6 bases). Trimming left V 0 bases short and J 7 bases short, with 14 bases between. The germline gives CDR1 SGDLS, CDR2 YYNGEE. This CDR3 has 15 amino acids. The CDR3 bases are TGTGCCAGCAGCGTAGGTGGTAGCGGCCTTAATGAGCAGTTCTTC. It yields the protein CASSVGGSGLNEQFF.

At least ten counts were recorded for this clone. The chain carries TRBV20-1 and TRBJ2-7; 14 bases are a match to TRBD2. V trimming: 0 bases; J trimming: 6 bases; junction bases outside the gene matches: 10. CDR3 size: 17 residues. CDR1 DFQATT and CDR2 SNEGSKA come from the germline V gene (reference sequence). The DNA for the CDR3 is TGCAGTGCTAGAGATGGGACTAGCGGGAGTTTATCTCTCGAGCAGTACTTC. The encoded protein is CSARDGTSGSLSLEQYF.

This clone was picked up a small number of times. The gene calls are TRBV6-1 and TRBJ1-4; the D is unclear. The CDR3 loop spans 15 amino acids. Germline V CDR1 and CDR2: MNHNS, SASEGT. V was clipped by 5 bases and J by 5 bases, with 15 bases between them. CDR3 sequence: CASSLDPESNEKLFF. CDR3 nucleotides: TGTGCCAGCAGTCTCGATCCTGAGAGCAATGAAAAACTGTTTTTT.

A remark on this clone: One base away lies a much larger clone, so this may be a sequencing read error. This CDR3 is also generated by other DNA sequences in the sample. The chain joins TRBV2 to TRBJ2-6, with TRBD1 matching over 8 bases. The ends lost 10 bases at V and 0 bases at J; junction bases unmatched: 11. Germline V CDR1 and CDR2: SNHLY, FYNNEI. The CDR3 runs 17 residues. CDR3 sequence: CANLGQGKNSGANVLTF. The CDR3 DNA follows: TGTGCCAACCTCGGACAGGGTAAAAACTCTGGGGCCAACGTCCTGACTTTC.

This clone was seen ten or more times. In the same sample, other DNA sequences code for this CDR3. The V call is TRBV5-1, the J call TRBJ2-1; the D is unclear. The CDR3 consists of 16 residues. Per germline, CDR1 SGHRS and CDR2 YFSETQ. The germline V and J ends were trimmed by 0 bases and 8 bases, with 18 bases remaining between them. CDR3 sequence: CASSLAATSGVDEQFF. The CDR3 region has the DNA TGCGCCAGCAGCTTGGCGGCGACGTCCGGTGTTGATGAGCAGTTCTTC.

This clone showed up many times. The chain joins TRBV27 to TRBJ2-1; 11 bases match TRBD2. Germline V gene sequence: CDR1 MNHEY, CDR2 SMNVEV (reference sequence). The CDR3 length is 14 residues. After removal of 6 bases from V and 6 bases from J, the junction contained 4 bases not matched to a gene. CDR3 in amino acids: CASRASGGTNEQFF. CDR3 bases: TGTGCCAGCAGGGCTAGCGGGGGGACCAATGAGCAGTTCTTC.

This clone was recorded at least ten times. The chain joins TRBV9 to TRBJ2-3; 11 nucleotides match TRBD2. Germline CDR1 SGDLS, CDR2 YYNGEE. The CDR3 loop spans 15 amino acids. Losses at the gene ends were 3 bases for V and 4 bases for J; bases not matched to a gene: 4. The CDR3: CASSETSGNADTQYF. CDR3 sequence (DNA): TGTGCCAGCAGCGAGACTAGCGGGAACGCAGATACGCAGTATTTT.

This clone was recorded at least ten times. The CDR3 loop reads CAISGPSTNQPQHF. In DNA, the CDR3 is TGTGCCATCAGTGGGCCGAGCACCAATCAGCCCCAGCATTTT. The V and J genes are TRBV10-3 and TRBJ1-5; D call uncertain. Germline CDR1 reads ENHRY; CDR2 reads SYGVKD. V was shortened by 4 bases and J by 3 bases, with 10 bases between the two germline ends. The length of the CDR3 is 14 residues.

There are many counts of this clone. This chain links TRBV6-5 with TRBJ2-7, with D perhaps TRBD2 (5 bases). CDR1 MNHEY and CDR2 SVGAGI come from the germline V gene. The CDR3 is 14 amino acids. The V end was cut by 0 bases, the J end by 5 bases, with 11 bases between. DNA for the CDR3: TGTGCCAGCAGTTACTCGCCGGGAAGGGACGAGCAGTACTTC. This sequence encodes CASSYSPGRDEQYF.

In its sample, this clone was seen many times. One base away lies a much larger clone, so this may be a sequencing read error. The chain combines TRBV6-1 with TRBJ2-7; D is undetermined. With 4 bases removed from V and 5 bases from J, the gap between germline ends came to 9 bases. The CDR3 has 12 residues. CDR1 is MNHNS and CDR2 is SASEGT in the germline V gene. CDR3 in DNA: TGTGCCAGCAGTGTTCAGGACCACGAGCAGTACTTC. This gives the protein CASSVQDHEQYF.

This sequence joins TRBV4-1 and TRBJ2-2; 10 nucleotides line up with TRBD2. The CDR3 extends over 17 amino acids. J lost 4 bases, V lost 1 base, and 6 bases had no gene match. Per the germline V gene, CDR1 is MGHRA and CDR2 is YSYEKL. CDR3 sequence: CASSQGLAGVRTGELFF. The DNA for the CDR3 is TGCGCCAGCAGCCAAGGCCTAGCGGGAGTTCGCACCGGGGAGCTGTTTTTT.

Ten or more counts support this clone. J is TRBJ1-2 and V is TRBV7-9; a weak D match, TRBD1 (5 bases). The V gene's germline CDR1 is SEHNR and CDR2 FQNEAQ (reference sequence). Trimming removed 0 bases from V and 7 bases from J, with 15 bases in between. CDR3 size: 15 residues. CDR3 sequence: CASSLAVGLTRGYTF. The CDR3 DNA reads TGTGCCAGCAGCTTAGCGGTGGGGCTCACTCGTGGCTACACCTTC.

The V call is TRBV7-1, the J call TRBJ2-1; tentatively, D is TRBD2 (6 bases). TRBV7-1 belongs to the ORF category, with a function that is uncertain. V lost 3 bases and J 5 bases, leaving 17 bases between the germline ends. This CDR3 is 16 amino acids long. The CDR3 loop is CASSSSTSTIHNEQFF. The DNA of the CDR3 is TGTGCCAGCAGCTCTAGTACTAGCACCATTCACAATGAGCAGTTCTTC.

This clone was picked up many times. This chain connects TRBV6-1 to TRBJ1-1; D possibly corresponds to TRBD1 (6 bases). V shed 3 bases and J shed 0 bases, with 14 bases lying between them. Germline V CDR1 and CDR2: MNHNS, SASEGT. The CDR3 is made up of 16 amino acids. The CDR3 sequence is CASSDPTGRMNTEAFF. The DNA for the CDR3 is TGTGCCAGCAGTGATCCCACAGGGAGGATGAACACTGAAGCTTTCTTT.

This chain joins TRBV11-1 and TRBJ2-2; D gene unclear. V shed 6 bases and J shed 1 base, with 15 bases lying between them. Germline CDR1 reads SGHAT; CDR2 reads FQDESV (reference sequence). This CDR3 contains 16 residues. The CDR3 region has the DNA TGTGCCAGCAGTCTGGGCGGACCCCTGAACACCGGGGAGCTGTTTTTT. It is translated as CASSLGGPLNTGELFF.

This clone was counted between two and nine times. Since a much larger clone is just one base distant, this may be a read error. This sequence joins TRBV5-6 and TRBJ2-1; D gene ambiguous. V was cut by 7 bases and J by 7 bases, with 12 bases left in between. The CDR3 length is 12 residues. The V gene's germline CDR1 is SGHDT and CDR2 YYEEEE. The CDR3 nucleotides are TGTGCCAGCGGCCCTAACGGGAATGAGCAGTTCTTC. Amino acids: CASGPNGNEQFF. Full variable domain (outside the CDR3, taken from reference TRBV5-6 and TRBJ2-1): DAGVTQSPTHLIKTRGQQVTLRCSPKSGHDTVSWYQQALGQGPQFIFQYYEEEERQRGNFPDRFSGHQFPNYSSELNVNALLLGDSALYLCASGPNGNEQFFGPGTRLTVL.

Many counts were recorded for this clone. This chain connects TRBV20-1 to TRBJ2-3; 15 bases fit TRBD2. Losses at the gene ends were 5 bases for V and 4 bases for J; bases not matched to a gene: 13. Germline loops: CDR1 DFQATT, CDR2 SNEGSKA (reference sequence). The CDR3 is 18 residues long. CDR3 sequence: CSASGLAGGPGWADTQYF. The CDR3 DNA reads as TGCAGTGCTTCCGGACTAGCGGGAGGGCCCGGTTGGGCAGATACGCAGTATTTT.